Listed below are T cell receptor beta chains from one sample, sequenced in a study of T-cell reconstitution after alpha-beta-depleted transplantation in children. In TCRdb, the PCR reads were re-called with MiXCR into one record per CDR3 protein. The profile shows 500,000 or so distinct CDR3 sequences, about an eighth of them singletons. This specimen was PBMCs, mostly from graft donor cells, taken 180 days after TCRalphabeta/CD19-depleted stem cell transplant. These receptors were obtained from a female patient between 2 and 15 years old who had a stem cell transplant for aplastic anemia, so the T cells may come from the graft donor. Each CDR3 is given with its conserved first and last residue. A D gene is named only where the DNA matches it firmly. Size is omitted from some rows. Given values are once, few, many or a class for expanded clones.

V gene	D gene	clone size	J gene	CDR3 DNA	CDR3 protein
TRBV27	TRBD2	.	TRBJ2-2	TGTGCCAGCAGTCCCCGGGCGAGTAGCGGGAGGGGCACCGGGGAGCTGTTTTTT	CASSPRASSGRGTGELFF
TRBV7-2	.	few	TRBJ2-2	TGTGCCAGCAGCTTAGGAGGTTGGCCCGGGGAGCTGTTTTTT	CASSLGGWPGELFF
TRBV30	.	few	TRBJ2-7	TGTGCCTGGAGCGGTGAACGAGGGGAGCAGTACTTC	CAWSGERGEQYF
TRBV6-1	TRBD1	few	TRBJ1-1	TGTGCCAGCAGTCCCGGGGACAGGAAAGCCAACACTGAAGCTTTCTTT	CASSPGDRKANTEAFF
TRBV12-3/TRBV12-4	TRBD1	.	TRBJ2-1	TGTGCCAGCAGCCAGGGACAGATGGTCTACGCTGAGCAGTTCTTC	CASSQGQMVYAEQFF
TRBV20-1	TRBD2	few	TRBJ2-2	TGCAGTGCTAGTGCTAGCGGGGGCACCGGGGAGCTGTTTTTT	CSASASGGTGELFF
TRBV15	TRBD2	few	TRBJ2-6	TGTGCCACCAGCAGCTTCGGACTAGCGGGAGGGCTGAATGTTGTCCTGACTTTC	CATSSFGLAGGLNVVLTF
TRBV28	.	few	TRBJ1-3	TGTGCCAGCAGTCGGCCAGGGGACTCTGGAAACACCATATATTTT	CASSRPGDSGNTIYF
TRBV5-1	.	.	TRBJ2-1	TGCGCCAGCAGCAGAACTAGGGGCGGCTACAATGAGCAGTTCTTC	CASSRTRGGYNEQFF
TRBV7-8	.	many	TRBJ2-1	TGTGCCAGCAGCTCTGACGGGGGCGATGAGCAGTTCTTC	CASSSDGGDEQFF
TRBV5-1	.	few	TRBJ1-1	TGCGCCAGCAGCCTGCGACAGGAGAACACTGAAGCTTTCTTT	CASSLRQENTEAFF
TRBV20-1	TRBD2	.	TRBJ2-1	TGCAGTGCTACGACTAGCGGGAGGGCCGGTGAGCAGTTCTTC	CSATTSGRAGEQFF
TRBV20-1	TRBD1	.	TRBJ2-7	TGCAGTGGGGAGGCGACAGGGGGGAAATACGAGCAGTACTTC	CSGEATGGKYEQYF
TRBV3-1	.	.	TRBJ1-2	TGTGCCAGCAGTCCCTTGGACAACTACTATGGCTACACCTTC	CASSPLDNYYGYTF
TRBV20-1	.	.	TRBJ2-2	TGCAGTGCTAGAGATCTCGCACTCACCGGGGAGCTGTTTTTT	CSARDLALTGELFF
TRBV10-3	TRBD1	many	TRBJ1-1	TGTGCCATCGGGTTGAACAGGGGTGGGACTGAAGCTTTCTTT	CAIGLNRGGTEAFF
TRBV6-6	.	few	TRBJ2-5	TGTGCCAGCAACACTCGAGGCGAACAGACCCAGTACTTC	CASNTRGEQTQYF
TRBV4-3	TRBD1	few	TRBJ2-3	TGCGCCAGCAGCCAAGTACCGTCCCGCACGGGACAGGGGTTCACAGATACGCAGTATTTT	CASSQVPSRTGQGFTDTQYF
TRBV20-1	.	few	TRBJ2-3	TGCAGTGCTAGAGCTAGGACACCGCCAGATACGCAGTATTTT	CSARARTPPDTQYF
TRBV20-1	.	few	TRBJ1-1	TGCAGTGCTAGACGACAGGTGAACACTGAAGCTTTCTTT	CSARRQVNTEAFF
TRBV24-1	.	few	TRBJ1-1	TGTGCCACCAGTGATCGCGGGGAGGTTGGAGCTTTCTTT	CATSDRGEVGAFF